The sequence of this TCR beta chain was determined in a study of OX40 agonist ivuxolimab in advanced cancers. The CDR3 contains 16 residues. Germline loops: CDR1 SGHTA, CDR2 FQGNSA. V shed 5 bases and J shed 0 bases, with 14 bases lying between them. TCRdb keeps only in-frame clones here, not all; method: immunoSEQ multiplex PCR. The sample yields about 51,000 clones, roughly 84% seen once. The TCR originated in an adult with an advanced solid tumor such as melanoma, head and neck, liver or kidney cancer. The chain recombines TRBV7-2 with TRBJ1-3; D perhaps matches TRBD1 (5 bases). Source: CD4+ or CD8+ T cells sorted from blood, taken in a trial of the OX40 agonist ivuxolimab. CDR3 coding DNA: TGTGCCAGCAGCCTCCTAGGGACCGGCTCTGGAAACACCATATATTTT. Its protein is CASSLLGTGSGNTIYF.